This passage covers 19 T cell receptor beta chains from one sample sequenced in a study of blood T cell repertoires in COVID-19. Assay used: immunoSEQ multiplex PCR; TCRdb lists only in-frame clones, some missing. The sample has 330,000 or so clones, approximately 90% seen once. Specimen: peripheral blood. Receptor source: a man aged 30-40 years with COVID-19, enrolled during active disease.

CDR3 in DNA: TGTGCCAGCAGCTTGGCTCTAGCTAATCTCGGGGAGCTGTTTTTT. This codes for CASSLALANLGELFF. The chain recombines TRBV5-6 with TRBJ2-2; TRBD2 might be the D (5 bases). CDR1 and CDR2 (germline): SGHDT, YYEEEE. Trimming stripped 0 bases from V and 7 bases from J, with 13 bases between. The CDR3 contains 15 residues.

The chain recombines TRBV4-3 with TRBJ1-1; D is perhaps TRBD1 (6 bases). This CDR3 contains 13 residues. V dropped 2 bases and J dropped 10 bases, with 14 bases sitting between them. CDR1 is LGHNA and CDR2 is YSLEER in the germline V gene. CDR3 residues: CASSQPGQSGAFF. CDR3 nucleotides: TGCGCCAGCAGCCAACCGGGACAATCGGGAGCTTTCTTT.

The chain recombines TRBV7-2 with TRBJ1-2; D is undetermined. Trimming stripped 4 bases from V and 0 bases from J, with 6 bases between. Germline CDR1 reads SGHTA; CDR2 reads FQGNSA. This CDR3 is 13 amino acids long. For the CDR3, the DNA is TGTGCCAGCAGCTCCGCGGCTAACTATGGCTACACCTTC. Amino acids: CASSSAANYGYTF.

This clone was detected once. Here the CDR3 reads CASSLAQSSYEQYF. The CDR3, as DNA: TGCGCCAGCAGCTTGGCACAGTCCTCCTACGAGCAGTACTTC. The V gene is TRBV5-1, the J gene TRBJ2-7; D unresolved. The CDR3 runs 14 residues. V was trimmed by 0 bases and J by 0 bases, leaving 7 bases between them. The V gene's germline CDR1 is SGHRS and CDR2 YFSETQ.

V gene TRBV2 combines with J gene TRBJ2-7; tentative D call: TRBD1 (6 bases). This CDR3 spans 16 amino acids. CDR1 is SNHLY and CDR2 is FYNNEI in the germline V gene. V dropped 5 bases and J dropped 2 bases, with 19 bases sitting between them. The CDR3: CASSSPAGVRAYEQYF. In DNA form, the CDR3 reads TGTGCCAGCAGTTCTCCCGCAGGGGTCCGGGCCTACGAGCAGTACTTC.

The V call is TRBV7-8, the J call TRBJ1-4; a possible D gene is TRBD1 (6 bases). This CDR3 contains 16 residues. CDR1 and CDR2 from the germline V gene are SGHVS and FQNEAQ. The ends were cut back, 5 bases at V and 4 bases at J, with 17 bases in the middle. CDR3 in amino acids: CASSATLTGLNEKLFF. The CDR3 DNA reads as TGTGCCAGCAGCGCTACTTTGACAGGCCTTAATGAAAAACTGTTTTTT.

This clone was seen a few times. The chain uses TRBV10-3 and TRBJ2-1; 7 nucleotides line up with TRBD2. The CDR3 is 14 residues long. Germline values: CDR1 ENHRY, CDR2 SYGVKD. V dropped 0 bases and J dropped 8; count of bases not matched to a gene: 4. DNA for the CDR3: TGTGCCATCAGTGAGTCCGGTGGGGGGGATGAGCAGTTCTTC. Translation: CAISESGGGDEQFF.

The chain links TRBV6-5 to TRBJ2-3; a weak D match, TRBD2 (5 bases). Germline CDR1 and CDR2: MNHEY and SVGAGI. This CDR3 is 13 amino acids long. The ends were cut back, 5 bases at V and 6 bases at J, with 12 bases in the middle. The CDR3 sequence: CASSPPGKDTQYF. DNA for the CDR3: TGTGCCAGCAGTCCCCCGGGGAAGGATACGCAGTATTTT.

J is TRBJ2-7 and V is TRBV6-2 or TRBV6-3; D is unresolved. Germline CDR1 MNHEY, CDR2 SVGEGT. Trimming took off 6 bases at V and 3 bases at J, with 15 bases between the two ends. The CDR3 runs 14 residues. CDR3 protein: CASSPSGSVYEQYF. The CDR3 DNA follows: TGTGCCAGCAGCCCGTCTGGTTCAGTCTACGAGCAGTACTTC.

This clone was counted a single time. The chain couples TRBV5-4 to TRBJ2-7, with 11 bases identical to TRBD2. This CDR3 spans 15 amino acids. The germline gives CDR1 SGHNT, CDR2 YYREEE (reference sequence). V was clipped by 3 bases and J by 4 bases; unmatched bases: 6. This CDR3 reads CASSSRTSGFYEQYF. The CDR3, as DNA: TGTGCCAGCAGCTCTCGGACTAGCGGGTTTTACGAGCAGTACTTC.

The chain links TRBV19 to TRBJ2-7; no clear D gene. V was trimmed by 4 bases and J by 7 bases, leaving 8 bases between them. Germline V lookup: CDR1 LNHDA, CDR2 SQIVND (reference sequence). CDR3 length equals 11 residues. CDR3: CASSTPFEQYF. The CDR3, as DNA: TGTGCCAGTAGTACCCCGTTTGAGCAGTACTTC.

This chain connects TRBV11-1 to TRBJ1-1; D is uncertain. The germline gives CDR1 SGHAT, CDR2 FQDESV (reference sequence). Trimming removed 1 base from V and 5 bases from J, with 14 bases in between. The CDR3 has 15 residues. The CDR3 bases are TGTGCCAGCAGCTTAGGGCCGGGGATCACTACTGAAGCTTTCTTT. Protein product: CASSLGPGITTEAFF.

The chain has TRBV28 and TRBJ2-1; D perhaps matches TRBD2 (5 bases). The CDR3 consists of 13 residues. In germline, CDR1 is MDHEN, CDR2 SYDVKM. The V and J ends lost 3 bases and 5 bases respectively, with 8 bases between them. CDR3 residues: CASSLRGNNEQFF. The CDR3 DNA reads TGTGCCAGCAGTTTGAGAGGGAACAATGAGCAGTTCTTC.

The chain links TRBV4-3 to TRBJ2-2; D perhaps matches TRBD2 (6 bases). Germline V lookup: CDR1 LGHNA, CDR2 YSLEER. The CDR3 extends over 15 amino acids. V was clipped by 7 bases and J by 1 base, with 13 bases between them. Here the CDR3 reads CASNPGGGNTGELFF. CDR3 in DNA: TGCGCCAGCAACCCCGGGGGAGGGAACACCGGGGAGCTGTTTTTT.

The V call is TRBV6-5, the J call TRBJ1-3, with D tentatively TRBD1 (6 bases). Germline V gene lookup returns CDR1 MNHEY and CDR2 SVGAGI. The CDR3 length is 15 residues. The V gene lost 5 bases and the J gene lost 4 bases, with 15 bases spanning the gap. CDR3 amino acids: CASSTHRVDGNTIYF. In DNA, the CDR3 is TGTGCCAGCAGTACCCACAGGGTAGACGGAAACACCATATATTTT.

V and J are TRBV4-3 and TRBJ2-1; 7 nucleotides agree with TRBD1. The germline V gene has CDR1 LGHNA and CDR2 YSLEER. The CDR3 covers 14 residues. V dropped 1 base and J dropped 7; count of bases not matched to a gene: 4. The DNA of the CDR3 is TGCGCCAGCAGCCAAGTTGACAGGGAAAATGAGCAGTTCTTC. As protein: CASSQVDRENEQFF.

This chain joins TRBV9 and TRBJ2-5, with D perhaps TRBD1 (5 bases). The CDR3 is 14 residues long. Trimming removed 0 bases from V and 3 bases from J, with 9 bases in between. From germline, CDR1 is SGDLS and CDR2 YYNGEE. The CDR3 region has the DNA TGTGCCAGCAGCGTAGACAGGATTGAAGAGACCCAGTACTTC. This translates into CASSVDRIEETQYF.

CDR3 nucleotide sequence: TGTGCCAGCAGCTTTTACCGGGACAGTGAAGCTTTCTTT. This translates into CASSFYRDSEAFF. This sequence joins TRBV7-2 and TRBJ1-1; 7 nucleotides match TRBD1. The J segment lost 7 bases and the V segment lost 3 bases, leaving 5 bases of the junction unmatched. The CDR3 has 13 amino acids. Germline V gene sequence: CDR1 SGHTA, CDR2 FQGNSA.

The CDR3 DNA follows: TGTGCCAGTAGTAAGGTCGGGGGTCAAGGGAGCTACGAGCAGTACTTC. Protein product: CASSKVGGQGSYEQYF. The V call is TRBV19, the J call TRBJ2-7, with TRBD2 as a possible D gene (6 bases). V dropped 4 bases and J dropped 3 bases, with 19 bases sitting between them. CDR3 size: 16 residues. From germline, CDR1 is LNHDA and CDR2 SQIVND (reference sequence).